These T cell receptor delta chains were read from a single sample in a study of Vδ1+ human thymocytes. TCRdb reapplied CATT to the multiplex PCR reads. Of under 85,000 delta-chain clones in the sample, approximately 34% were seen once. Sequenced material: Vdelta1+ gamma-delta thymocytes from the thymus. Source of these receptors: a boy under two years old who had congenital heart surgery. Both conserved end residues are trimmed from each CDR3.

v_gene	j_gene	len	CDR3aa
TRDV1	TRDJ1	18	ALGYAGPIPSLTGLDKLI
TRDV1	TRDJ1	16	ALGETGRGYRYTDKLI
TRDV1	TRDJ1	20	ALGELNKAKRFLGPYTDKLI
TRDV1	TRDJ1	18	ALGDEGLLCDSQYTDKLI
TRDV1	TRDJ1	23	ALGEHQARLQRGLGDTIRTDKLI
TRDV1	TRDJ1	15	ALGESSWLLNTDKLI
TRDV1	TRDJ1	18	ALGEVSYTHHVLHTDKLI
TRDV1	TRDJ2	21	ALGELAEFLRGGGYDLTAQLF
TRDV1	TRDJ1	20	ALYSLFRPLGDSETYTDKLI
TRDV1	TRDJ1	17	ALGLPPTWYWVRTDKLI
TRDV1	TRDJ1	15	ALGELMSRHHTDKLI
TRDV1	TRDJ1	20	ALGELGVSFTFDWGRTDKLI
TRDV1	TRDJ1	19	ALGALGSYTLGGPYTDKLI
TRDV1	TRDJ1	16	ALGGPRYPPRGTDKLI